One sample yielded the 10 T cell receptor beta chains listed below, sequenced in a study of early T cells in non-severe SARS-CoV-2 infection. TCRdb redid the calling of the 5' RACE reads with MiXCR, one entry per CDR3 protein. This sample has approximately 68,000 distinct CDR3 sequences, with roughly a tenth found just once. The sequences come from whole blood, collected at baseline. These receptors originate from an adult who was a healthcare worker with PCR-confirmed SARS-CoV-2 infection or an uninfected control (not recorded which).

There are a few counts of this clonotype. The chain joins TRBV28 to TRBJ1-1, with D unresolved. The length of the CDR3 is 12 residues. Germline CDR1 MDHEN, CDR2 SYDVKM. V dropped 3 bases and J dropped 5 bases, with 7 bases sitting between them. The CDR3 DNA sequence: TGTGCCAGCAGTTTGAGGGCTACTGAAGCTTTCTTT. It specifies CASSLRATEAFF.

This clonotype was observed many times. This chain links TRBV24-1 with TRBJ1-2, with 9 bases aligning to TRBD1. The J segment lost 0 bases and the V segment lost 5 bases, leaving 3 bases of the junction unmatched. This CDR3 contains 15 residues. Germline V lookup: CDR1 KGHDR, CDR2 SFDVKD. CDR3 coding DNA: TGTGCCACCAGTGGGGGACAGGGCGCTAACTATGGCTACACCTTC. Protein sequence: CATSGGQGANYGYTF.

The genes are TRBV29-1 and TRBJ1-4; D remains unclear. In germline, CDR1 is SQVTM, CDR2 ANQGSEA. V dropped 3 bases and J dropped 9 bases, with 11 bases sitting between them. The CDR3 spans 12 residues. Written as DNA, the CDR3 is TGCAGCGTTGATGACGGGTTCCAAAAACTGTTTTTT. It is translated as CSVDDGFQKLFF.

V usage is TRBV6-4 and J usage is TRBJ2-3; 8 bases fit TRBD2. There are 15 residues in the CDR3. Trimming took 3 bases from V and 0 from J; bases not matched to a gene: 2. Germline V gene data show CDR1 as MRHNA and CDR2 as SNTAGT. CDR3 bases: TGTGCCAGCAGTGAAGAGCGGGGGAGCACAGATACGCAGTATTTT. Translating it yields CASSEERGSTDTQYF.

This clonotype was seen only a few times. The chain combines TRBV2 with TRBJ1-2; D call uncertain. The CDR3 has 14 residues. The V gene lost 4 bases and the J gene lost 1 base, with 10 bases spanning the gap. Germline-derived CDR1 and CDR2 are SNHLY and FYNNEI. Written as DNA, the CDR3 is TGTGCCAGCAGTGTACAAAGTGGTAACTATGGCTACACCTTC. It yields the protein CASSVQSGNYGYTF.

This clonotype was seen more than once but under ten times. The chain employs TRBV29-1 and TRBJ2-1, with a possible D match to TRBD1 (5 bases). This CDR3 comprises 13 residues. V shed 1 base and J shed 3 bases, with 7 bases lying between them. CDR1 is SQVTM and CDR2 is ANQGSEA in the germline V gene. The DNA for the CDR3 is TGCAGCGTTGAAGGACAGTACTACAATGAGCAGTTCTTC. Translating it yields CSVEGQYYNEQFF.

The chain couples TRBV5-1 to TRBJ1-1, with D unclear. The CDR3 runs 12 residues. The germline V gene has CDR1 SGHRS and CDR2 YFSETQ. Deletions cut 3 bases from V and 4 bases from J, with 7 bases between. CDR3 sequence: CASSSVGTEAFF. The DNA for the CDR3 is TGCGCCAGCAGCTCCGTTGGCACTGAAGCTTTCTTT.

The rearrangement joins TRBV27 to TRBJ1-6; 7 bases fit TRBD1. V was pared by 2 bases and J by 12 bases, with 10 bases of the junction left unmatched. CDR3 length: 15 amino acids. CDR1 and CDR2 from the germline V gene are MNHEY and SMNVEV (reference sequence). The CDR3 region is CASSLRGDSTRPLHF. For the CDR3, the DNA is TGTGCCAGCAGTTTAAGGGGGGACAGCACCAGACCCCTCCACTTT.

Remarks on this clonotype: Its ends do not fully match the called genes, so a read error is possible. The chain uses TRBV7-9 and TRBJ2-7, with D hard to call. The germline CDR1 and CDR2 sequences are SEHNR and FQNEAQ (reference sequence). CDR3 length equals 14 residues. Written as DNA, the CDR3 is TGTGCCAGCAGCTTAGCAACTCCCTCCCACGAGCAGTACTTC. It codes for CASSLATPSHEQYF. The entire variable domain, with the rest obtained from reference TRBV7-9 and TRBJ2-7, is as follows: DTGVSQNPRHKITKRGQNVTFRCDPISEHNRLYWYRQTLGQGPEFLTYFQNEAQLEKSRLLSDRFSAERPKGSFSTLEIQRTEQGDSAMYLCASSLATPSHEQYFGPGTRLTVT.

Many counts were recorded for this clonotype. The gene calls are TRBV10-3 and TRBJ2-1; TRBD2 agrees at 12 bases. Losses at the gene ends were 7 bases for V and 6 bases for J; bases not matched to a gene: 10. This CDR3 is 16 amino acids long. Looked up from germline, CDR1 is ENHRY and CDR2 is SYGVKD. The CDR3 sequence: CAITRLAGASGNEQFF. For the CDR3, the DNA is TGTGCCATCACCCGACTAGCGGGGGCCTCCGGCAATGAGCAGTTCTTC.